This T cell receptor (beta chain) was captured by sequencing in a study of T cells in Graves' hyperthyroidism and ophthalmopathy. The CDR3 regions of TCR beta were amplified from RNA transcripts. Primed by the HTBI set, a first-round RT-PCR was run on the TCR CDR3. Each CDR3 protein gets one entry after TCRdb re-called the multiplex PCR reads with MiXCR. The table records around 520,000 distinct CDR3 sequences, about 24% of them present only once. This clonotype was picked up many times. This CDR3 is built from 14 residues. Germline V gene lookup returns CDR1 MNHEY and CDR2 SMNVEV (reference sequence). Trimming pared 4 bases from V and 3 bases from J, leaving 10 bases between.

The sequencing input was blood. The receptor was derived from a woman younger than 45 with Graves' ophthalmopathy. The rearrangement links TRBV27 to TRBJ1-3; maybe TRBD1 (6 bases). CDR3 in DNA: TGTGCCAGCAGTTCGAGGGGGTTTGGAAACACCATATATTTT. Encoded protein: CASSSRGFGNTIYF.